This T cell receptor (beta chain) appears in the sequencing data of a study of cytomegalovirus exposure and HLA in healthy donors. Study-level results: Donors were assumed by presence/absence analyses to have roughly uniform sequencing depth. Analysis was carried out at a later point, and it linked a missense DCLRE1C variant to TCR beta V- and J-gene trimming. Further analysis, carried out later, found HLA-associated TCR beta chains more clonally expanded than equally common other chains.

V dropped 0 bases and J dropped 5 bases, with 7 bases sitting between them. The germline gives CDR1 SGHAT, CDR2 FQNNGV. The CDR3 has 14 amino acids. It was with 60 Vbeta and 13 Jbeta primers that the PCR ran. TCRdb keeps only in-frame clones here, not all; method: immunoSEQ multiplex PCR. Among about 120,000 clones, more than 75% were seen once, and the ten largest hold 12%. To note about this clone: Its target is unknown.

The chain has TRBV11-2 and TRBJ2-2, with D tentatively TRBD2 (5 bases). The TCR was taken from a woman in her thirties or forties in good health and CMV-seropositive. Sequenced: PBMCs. CDR3 nucleotide sequence: TGTGCCAGCAGCTTAGATCGGGGAACCGGGGAGCTGTTTTTT. As protein: CASSLDRGTGELFF.